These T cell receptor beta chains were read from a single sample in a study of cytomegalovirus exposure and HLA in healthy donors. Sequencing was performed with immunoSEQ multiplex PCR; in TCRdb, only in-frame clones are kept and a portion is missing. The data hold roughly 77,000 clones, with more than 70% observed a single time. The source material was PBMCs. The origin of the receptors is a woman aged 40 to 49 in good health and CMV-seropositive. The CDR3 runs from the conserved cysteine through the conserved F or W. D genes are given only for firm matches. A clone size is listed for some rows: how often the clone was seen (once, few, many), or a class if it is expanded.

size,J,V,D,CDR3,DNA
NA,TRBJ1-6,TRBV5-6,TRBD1,CASSPPGQGRSPLHF,TGTGCCAGCAGCCCTCCGGGACAGGGGAGGTCACCCCTCCACTTT
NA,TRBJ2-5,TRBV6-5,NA,CASSWGGLGETQYF,TGTGCCAGCAGTTGGGGGGGCCTGGGGGAGACCCAGTACTTC
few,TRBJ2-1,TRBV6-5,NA,CASSLGAYNEQFF,TGTGCCAGCAGCCTAGGAGCGTACAATGAGCAGTTCTTC
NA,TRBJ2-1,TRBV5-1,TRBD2,CASSSLAGSYNEQFF,TGCGCCAGCAGCAGCTTAGCGGGGTCCTACAATGAGCAGTTCTTC
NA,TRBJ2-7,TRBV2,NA,CASRLLGANYEQYF,TGTGCCAGCAGGCTCTTAGGGGCTAACTACGAGCAGTACTTC
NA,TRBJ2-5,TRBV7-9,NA,CASSFLSSQETQYF,TGTGCCAGCAGCTTCCTCTCTAGCCAGGAGACCCAGTACTTC
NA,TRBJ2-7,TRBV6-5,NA,CASSSGVRHEQYF,TGTGCCAGCAGCTCGGGGGTACGCCACGAGCAGTACTTC
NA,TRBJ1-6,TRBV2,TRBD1,CASRGGTDNSPLHF,TGTGCCAGCAGGGGCGGGACAGATAATTCACCCCTCCACTTT
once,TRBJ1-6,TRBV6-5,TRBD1,CASRTDRDPPLHF,TGTGCCAGCAGGACCGACAGGGATCCACCCCTCCACTTT
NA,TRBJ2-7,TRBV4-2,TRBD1,CASSFETGVYEQYF,TGTGCCAGCAGCTTCGAGACAGGGGTGTACGAGCAGTACTTC
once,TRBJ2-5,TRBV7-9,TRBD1,CASSWPGQGQETQYF,TGTGCCAGCAGCTGGCCGGGACAGGGCCAAGAGACCCAGTACTTC
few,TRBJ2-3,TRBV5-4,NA,CASSLPTDTQYF,TGTGCCAGCAGCTTGCCGACAGATACGCAGTATTTT
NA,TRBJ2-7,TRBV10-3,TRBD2,CAISETLGLAYEQYF,TGTGCCATCAGTGAGACATTGGGACTAGCCTACGAGCAGTACTTC
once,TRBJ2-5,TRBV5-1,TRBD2,CASSPGASGDTETQYF,TGCGCCAGCAGCCCTGGAGCTAGCGGGGACACCGAGACCCAGTACTTC
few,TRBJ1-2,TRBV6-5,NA,CASSESTGYGYTF,TGTGCCAGCAGTGAGTCGACGGGCTATGGCTACACCTTC
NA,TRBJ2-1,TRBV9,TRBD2,CASSLRGGSYNEQFF,TGTGCCAGCAGCCTTCGGGGGGGCTCCTACAATGAGCAGTTCTTC